The sequence of this T cell receptor beta chain was determined in a study of T cell responses to AZD1222 COVID-19 vaccine. Whole-study results and caveats: Donors were mostly white British, more females; clonal diversity possibly underestimated. The peak T cell response came first, and repertoires were sampled only after it. CD4 TCRs covered the whole spike, strongest at regions 160-218 and 743-854.

The repertoire was sequenced with immunoSEQ multiplex PCR; TCRdb's copy has only in-frame clones and lacks some. The sample shows 150,000 or so clones, 80% to 90% of them seen only once. About this clone itself: Its antigen remains unidentified. This CDR3 is also generated by other DNA sequences in the sample.

This TCR was sampled from an adult in good health. This sample comprised peripheral blood, obtained on day 0 of AZD1222 vaccination.

The CDR3 DNA reads TGTGCCAGCAGCTTTTCTGAAAAACTGTTTTTT. This codes for CASSFSEKLFF. This rearrangement joins TRBV7-9 to TRBJ1-4; D gene uncertain. This CDR3 comprises 11 residues. Per germline, CDR1 SEHNR and CDR2 FQNEAQ (reference sequence). The V and J ends lost 3 bases and 7 bases respectively, with 3 bases between them.